The T cell receptor (beta chain) described here comes from a study of blood T cell repertoires in COVID-19. Study information: Donors in the United States, Italy and Spain gave samples during acute or convalescent COVID-19. Sources were T cells, B-cell-depleted T cells, or PBMCs; the material itself was cDNA or gDNA.

Germline-derived CDR1 and CDR2 are MGHDK and SYGVNS. V lost 1 base and J lost 0, with 9 bases in between. There are 15 residues in the CDR3. In the source study's methods: Estimation of nucleated cell counts was performed using reference gene primer amplification. Profiled with immunoSEQ multiplex PCR; TCRdb holds only in-frame clones, not every one. V, J and clone size derive from that table, while D and trimming were established from the DNA sequence. The table includes some 200,000 clones, about 91% detected once. The sequenced sample consisted of peripheral blood. The genes are TRBV25-1 and TRBJ1-1, with TRBD1 as a possible D gene (5 bases). This clonotype was obtained from a man aged 18 to 30 with active or convalescent COVID-19. CDR3 nucleotide sequence: TGTGCCAGCAGTGAATTGCAGGGAATGAACACTGAAGCTTTCTTT. It encodes CASSELQGMNTEAFF.